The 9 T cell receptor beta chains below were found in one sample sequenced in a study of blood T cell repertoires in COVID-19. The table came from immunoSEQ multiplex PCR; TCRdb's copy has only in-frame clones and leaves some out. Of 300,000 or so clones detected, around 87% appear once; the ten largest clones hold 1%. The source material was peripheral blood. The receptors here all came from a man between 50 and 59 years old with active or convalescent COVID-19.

The CDR3 nucleotides are TGTGCCAGCAGCCGAACAGGGACAGCGAACACTGAAGCTTTCTTT. Translating gives CASSRTGTANTEAFF. The chain couples TRBV3-1 (or the pseudogene TRBV3-2) to TRBJ1-1, with 7 bases aligning to TRBD1. The CDR3 contains 15 residues. Germline values: CDR1 LGHDT, CDR2 YNNKEL (reference sequence). V dropped 4 bases and J dropped 1; count of bases not matched to a gene: 6.

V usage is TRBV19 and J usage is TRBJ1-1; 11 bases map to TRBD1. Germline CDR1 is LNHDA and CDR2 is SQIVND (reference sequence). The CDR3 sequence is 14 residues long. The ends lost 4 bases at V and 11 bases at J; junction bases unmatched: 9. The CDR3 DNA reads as TGTGCCAGTAGTACCCTCGGACAGGGGGCACAGGCTTTCTTT. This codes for CASSTLGQGAQAFF.

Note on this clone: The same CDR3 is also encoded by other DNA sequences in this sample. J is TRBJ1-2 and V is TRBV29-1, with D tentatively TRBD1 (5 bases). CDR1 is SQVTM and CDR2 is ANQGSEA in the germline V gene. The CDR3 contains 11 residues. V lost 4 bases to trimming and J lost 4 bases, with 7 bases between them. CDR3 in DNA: TGCAGCGTTGGGGGGGGCTATGGCTACACCTTC. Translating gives CSVGGGYGYTF.

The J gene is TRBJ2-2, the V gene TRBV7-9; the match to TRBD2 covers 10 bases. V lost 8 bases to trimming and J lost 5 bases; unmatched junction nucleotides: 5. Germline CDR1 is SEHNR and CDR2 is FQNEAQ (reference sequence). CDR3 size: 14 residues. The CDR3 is CASLSSGGTGELFF. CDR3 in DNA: TGTGCCAGCCTCTCTAGCGGGGGAACCGGGGAGCTGTTTTTT.

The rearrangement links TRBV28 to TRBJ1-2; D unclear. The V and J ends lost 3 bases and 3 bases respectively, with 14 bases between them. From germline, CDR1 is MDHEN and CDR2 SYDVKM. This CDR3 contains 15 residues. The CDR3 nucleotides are TGTGCCAGCAGTTTGGTTGGGAGCTGGGACTATGGCTACACCTTC. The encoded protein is CASSLVGSWDYGYTF.

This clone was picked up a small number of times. The CDR3 here is CASSYSGQGIGEQYF. In DNA form, the CDR3 reads TGTGCCAGCAGTTACTCGGGACAGGGAATAGGTGAGCAGTACTTC. The V and J genes are TRBV6-5 and TRBJ2-7; 9 nucleotides align to TRBD1. Looked up from germline, CDR1 is MNHEY and CDR2 is SVGAGI. V shed 0 bases, J shed 7 bases, and the junction held 7 bases outside the gene matches. The CDR3 runs to 15 residues.

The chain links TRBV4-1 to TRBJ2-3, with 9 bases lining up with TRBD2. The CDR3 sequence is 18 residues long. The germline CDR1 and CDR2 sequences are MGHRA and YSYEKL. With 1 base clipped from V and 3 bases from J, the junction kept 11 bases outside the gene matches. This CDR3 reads CASSQAAPTSGVTDTQYF. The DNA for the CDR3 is TGCGCCAGCAGCCAAGCCGCCCCGACTAGCGGAGTAACAGATACGCAGTATTTT.

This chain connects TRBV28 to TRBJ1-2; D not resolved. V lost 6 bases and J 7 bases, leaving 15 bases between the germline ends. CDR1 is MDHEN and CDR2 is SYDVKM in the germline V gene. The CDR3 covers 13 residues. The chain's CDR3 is CASSPAGEGGYTF. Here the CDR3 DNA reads TGTGCCAGCAGCCCCGCGGGCGAAGGTGGCTACACCTTC.

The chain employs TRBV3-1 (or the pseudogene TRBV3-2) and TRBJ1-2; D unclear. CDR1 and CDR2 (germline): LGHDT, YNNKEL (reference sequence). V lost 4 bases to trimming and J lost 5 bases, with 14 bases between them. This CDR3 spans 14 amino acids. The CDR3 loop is CASSLRSGRYGYTF. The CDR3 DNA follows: TGTGCCAGCAGCCTTCGAAGCGGAAGATATGGCTACACCTTC.